This TCR beta chain was found in a study of metastatic and nonmetastatic thyroid tumors (dated by TCRdb to 2020 to 2022). Background on the whole study: For patients with malignant and with benign thyroid disease, the researchers compared repertoires between peripheral blood samples and tumor or nodule tissue samples. Overall study outcomes, separate from this receptor: TCR beta diversity was reported as significantly higher in malignant tumors than in benign nodules, in both blood and tumor samples.

This clone was recorded at least ten times. There is no known antigen for this receptor. Per-nucleotide qualities are absent, and no much larger clonotype sits a single base away. The method was PCR. The sample was run on an Illumina HiSeq 4000. High-throughput sequencing was used to profile the CDR3 region of the TCR beta-chain in every patient. The authors' pipeline ran thus. A classifier to discriminate distant-metastatic papillary thyroid cancer patients was built from CDR3 differences across clinicopathological groups. Repertoire diversity was assessed with the Shannon index, and tumor-blood repertoire similarity with the Morisita-Horn index. TCRdb trimmed public reads at Q25 via fastp, called clones via MiXCR and kept in-frame beta chains. TCRdb, rather than the study authors, made the V and J calls. Recorded for this sample are some 90,000 clones; approximately 9% of them occurred a single time. The top ten constitute 8.8% of the sample.

No treatment had been received by any patient before thyroid surgery. Using T-cell receptor beta sequencing, the researchers looked back retrospectively at clinical samples from patients, gathered between about 2011 and 2019. The specimen was blood. This receptor was identified in a female donor with papillary thyroid cancer or a benign thyroid nodule (not recorded which). Some clones in this sample may be carry-over from other donors' samples.

The nucleotides read TGTGCCAGCAGTCCCTCGGGTCTCGCCACTGAAGCTTTCTTT. Its protein reads: CASSPSGLATEAFF. This chain is built from TRBV6-1 and TRBJ1-1; confidence is insufficient to name the D gene. CDR1 MNHNS and CDR2 SASEGT were looked up in the germline V gene. Trimming removed 5 bases from V and 4 bases from J, leaving 14 bases between the germline ends. From the cysteine up to the phenylalanine, the CDR3 has a length of 14 residues. Of the read, only the CDR3 DNA is kept; its 42 bases are in frame from base 1.